Below, 3 T cell receptor beta chains from the same sample are listed, as sequenced in a study of cytotoxic CD8 clonotypes in ibrutinib-treated CLL (dated by TCRdb to 2020 to 2023). Libraries were built with the immunoSEQ multiplex PCR assay. TCRdb's version of the immuneACCESS table is confined to in-frame rearrangements and falls short of the full clone set. An unresolved V gene accounts for under half of the shortfall where checked; the remainder is of unknown origin. This sample lists about 21,000 clones; 65% to 75% were detected once. The ten most abundant clones make up approximately 24% of the sample. This specimen consisted of PBMCs, obtained before ibrutinib treatment. The receptor source for this set is a human donor with chronic lymphocytic leukemia.

The V and J genes are TRBV7-8 and TRBJ1-1, with TRBD1 matching over 9 bases. The CDR3 runs 14 residues. In germline, CDR1 is SGHVS, CDR2 FQNEAQ. J lost 2 bases, V lost 4 bases, and 2 bases had no gene match. CDR3 residues: CASSSDRGNTEAFF. CDR3 nucleotide sequence: TGTGCCAGCAGCTCGGACAGGGGAAACACTGAAGCTTTCTTT.

The chain joins TRBV27 to TRBJ2-1, with 7 bases lining up with TRBD2. The CDR3 consists of 14 residues. The germline V gene has CDR1 MNHEY and CDR2 SMNVEV (reference sequence). J gave up 7 bases and V 3 bases, and 6 bases lay outside the gene matches. In DNA, the CDR3 is TGTGCCAGCAGTTTGGGCGGGAGTTTGAATGAGCAGTTCTTC. Amino acids: CASSLGGSLNEQFF.

The V gene is TRBV9, the J gene TRBJ2-3, with 9 bases matching TRBD1. CDR3 length: 15 amino acids. V was clipped by 3 bases and J by 2 bases; unmatched bases: 4. Germline assignment: CDR1 SGDLS and CDR2 YYNGEE. The CDR3: CASSERTGDTDTQYF. DNA of the CDR3: TGTGCCAGCAGCGAGAGGACAGGGGACACAGATACGCAGTATTTT.